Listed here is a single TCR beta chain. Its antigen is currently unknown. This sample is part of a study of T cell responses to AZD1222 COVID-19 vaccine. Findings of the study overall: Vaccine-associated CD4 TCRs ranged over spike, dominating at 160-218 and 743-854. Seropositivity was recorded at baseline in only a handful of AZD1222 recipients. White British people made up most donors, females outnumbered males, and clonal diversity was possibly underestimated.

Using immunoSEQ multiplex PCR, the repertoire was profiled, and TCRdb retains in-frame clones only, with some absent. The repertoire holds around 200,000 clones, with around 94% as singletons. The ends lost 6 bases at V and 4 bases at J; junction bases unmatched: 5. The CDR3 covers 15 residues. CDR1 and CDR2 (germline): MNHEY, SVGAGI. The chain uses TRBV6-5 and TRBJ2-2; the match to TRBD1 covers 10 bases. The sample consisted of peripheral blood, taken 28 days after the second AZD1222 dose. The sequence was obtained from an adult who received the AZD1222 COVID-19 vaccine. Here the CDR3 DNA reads TGTGCCAGCAGGGTCGGGACAGGGGCCACCGGGGAGCTGTTTTTT. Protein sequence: CASRVGTGATGELFF.